This record looks at one T cell receptor (beta chain) sequence and its context. Its antigen is unidentified. Only in-frame clones appear in the TCRdb table, and some are missing; sequencing was by immunoSEQ multiplex PCR. The table lists approximately 1.1 million clones, approximately 80% of them singletons. This entry comes from a study of shared clonotypes between healthy human individuals. Study results and limitations: Relative to clonotypes present in all four donors, those not shared had lower generation probabilities.

This TCR was sampled from a man aged 18 to 35 in good health. Some clones in this sample may be carry-over from other donors' samples. Sequencing was done on a sample of memory CD4+ T cells from PBMCs. The subset denotes: CD45RA-negative fraction.

Here the CDR3 reads CASSPHGLGTGEETQYF. CDR3 in DNA: TGTGCCAGCAGCCCTCACGGTTTGGGGACTGGAGAAGAGACCCAGTACTTC. The V call is TRBV11-1, the J call TRBJ2-5; D possibly corresponds to TRBD2 (6 bases). CDR1 SGHAT and CDR2 FQDESV come from the germline V gene (reference sequence). V was cut by 5 bases and J by 3 bases, with 22 bases left in between. The CDR3 is made up of 17 amino acids. Using reference TRBV11-1 and TRBJ2-5 for the parts outside the CDR3, the full variable domain is EAEVAQSPRYKITEKSQAVAFWCDPISGHATLYWYRQILGQGPELLVQFQDESVVDDSQLPKDRFSAERLKGVDSTLKIQPAELGDSAMYLCASSPHGLGTGEETQYFGPGTRLLVL.